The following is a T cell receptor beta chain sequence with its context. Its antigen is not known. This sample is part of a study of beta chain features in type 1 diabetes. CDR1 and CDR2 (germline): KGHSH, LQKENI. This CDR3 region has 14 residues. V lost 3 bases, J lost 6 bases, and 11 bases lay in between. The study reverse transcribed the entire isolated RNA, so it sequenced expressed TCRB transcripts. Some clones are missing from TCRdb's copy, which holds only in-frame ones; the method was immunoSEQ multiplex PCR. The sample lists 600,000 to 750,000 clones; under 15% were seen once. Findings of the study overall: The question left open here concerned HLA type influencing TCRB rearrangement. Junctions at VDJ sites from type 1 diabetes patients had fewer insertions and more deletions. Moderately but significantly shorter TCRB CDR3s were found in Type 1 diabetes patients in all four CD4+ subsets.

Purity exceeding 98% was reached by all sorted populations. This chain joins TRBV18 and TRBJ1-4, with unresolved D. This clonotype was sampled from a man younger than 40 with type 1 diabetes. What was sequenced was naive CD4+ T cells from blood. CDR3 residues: CASSPRGGDEKLFF. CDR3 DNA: TGTGCCAGCTCACCTCGCGGAGGAGATGAAAAACTGTTTTTT.